This passage covers 26 T cell receptor beta chains from one sample sequenced in a study of shared clonotypes between healthy human individuals. Cells designated naive CD8 were CD45RO-negative and were positively selected for CCR7, with terminally differentiated effector memory CD45RA+ cells excluded. The repertoire was sequenced with immunoSEQ multiplex PCR; TCRdb's copy has only in-frame clones and lacks some. The table has roughly 570,000 clones, nearly 98% seen once. Sample: naive CD8+ T cells sorted from blood. The receptors come from a man aged 25 to 45 in good health.

This clone appeared a single time. The V and J genes are TRBV5-1 and TRBJ2-7; weak D call: TRBD1 (6 bases). Trimming took off 0 bases at V and 3 bases at J, with 13 bases between the two ends. This CDR3 is built from 15 residues. The germline V gene encodes CDR1 SGHRS and CDR2 YFSETQ. CDR3 DNA: TGCGCCAGCAGCTTGGGGGGCGGACAGTTCTACGAGCAGTACTTC. Its translation is CASSLGGGQFYEQYF.

The chain carries TRBV7-6 and TRBJ1-3, with 12 bases identical to TRBD1. The CDR3 extends over 13 amino acids. V trimming: 4 bases; J trimming: 15 bases; junction bases outside the gene matches: 7. Germline CDR1 and CDR2: SGHVS and FNYEAQ. CDR3 DNA: TGTGCCAGCAGCTCTATCCCGGGACAGGGGGCATATTTT. Translating it yields CASSSIPGQGAYF.

The CDR3 loop is CASSFWDSYNEQFF. The CDR3 bases are TGTGCCAGCAGTTTTTGGGACTCCTACAATGAGCAGTTCTTC. The J gene is TRBJ2-1, the V gene TRBV5-4; D call uncertain. V lost 5 bases and J 0 bases, leaving 9 bases between the germline ends. The germline gives CDR1 SGHNT, CDR2 YYREEE (reference sequence). The CDR3 sequence is 14 residues long. Full variable domain (missing parts from reference TRBV5-4 and TRBJ2-1): ETGVTQSPTHLIKTRGQQVTLRCSSQSGHNTVSWYQQALGQGPQFIFQYYREEENGRGNFPPRFSGLQFPNYSSELNVNALELDDSALYLCASSFWDSYNEQFFGPGTRLTVL.

The genes are TRBV14 and TRBJ2-5; no firm D call. V was trimmed by 4 bases and J by 4 bases, leaving 10 bases between them. CDR3 length: 13 residues. Germline assignment: CDR1 SGHDN and CDR2 FVKESK. The CDR3 is CASSPNSVETQYF. For the CDR3, the DNA is TGTGCCAGCAGCCCGAACTCGGTAGAGACCCAGTACTTC.

This chain joins TRBV2 and TRBJ2-7, with TRBD1 matching over 9 bases. With 8 bases clipped from V and 6 bases from J, the junction kept 8 bases outside the gene matches. Germline V gene sequence: CDR1 SNHLY, CDR2 FYNNEI. The CDR3 length is 13 residues. The CDR3 loop is CASEPGQGGEQYF. The CDR3 DNA is TGTGCCAGCGAACCGGGACAGGGTGGCGAGCAGTACTTC.

V is TRBV30 and J is TRBJ1-1; D uncertain. The germline V gene has CDR1 GTSNPN and CDR2 SVGIG (reference sequence). The CDR3 sequence is 12 residues long. The V and J ends lost 1 base and 4 bases respectively, with 7 bases between them. CDR3 coding DNA: TGTGCCTGGAGTGAGGACGTCACTGAAGCTTTCTTT. It specifies CAWSEDVTEAFF.

The rearrangement uses TRBV11-3 and TRBJ2-7; perhaps TRBD2 as D (6 bases). Germline V gives CDR1 SGHNT, CDR2 YENEEA. The CDR3 consists of 14 residues. Trimming shortened V by 4 bases and J by 0 bases, and 10 bases separated the two germline ends. The CDR3 here is CASSYWGDSYEQYF. The CDR3 DNA is TGTGCCAGCAGCTATTGGGGGGACTCCTACGAGCAGTACTTC.

The chain recombines TRBV27 with TRBJ2-7; D remains unclear. The CDR3 sequence is 15 residues long. CDR1 is MNHEY and CDR2 is SMNVEV in the germline V gene (reference sequence). V was pared by 5 bases and J by 1 base, with 15 bases between. CDR3 sequence reads: CASSAGRPPSYEQYF. The CDR3, as DNA: TGTGCCAGCAGTGCCGGTCGGCCTCCTTCCTACGAGCAGTACTTC.

The rearrangement links TRBV5-5 to TRBJ2-7; maybe TRBD1 (7 bases). Per the germline V gene, CDR1 is SGHKS and CDR2 is YYEKEE (reference sequence). CDR3 size: 15 residues. Trimming shortened V by 4 bases and J by 2 bases, and 16 bases separated the two germline ends. CDR3 residues: CASSPRGAGTYEQYF. The CDR3 region has the DNA TGTGCCAGCAGCCCCAGGGGGGCAGGCACCTACGAGCAGTACTTC.

In DNA, the CDR3 is TGTGCCAGCAGTCCCCGGGACAGGGCGGATCAGCCCCAGCATTTT. Its protein is CASSPRDRADQPQHF. The V gene is TRBV27, the J gene TRBJ1-5; 9 positions match TRBD1. The V segment lost 5 bases and the J segment 5 bases; nucleotides outside the gene matches: 7. Germline loops: CDR1 MNHEY, CDR2 SMNVEV (reference sequence). The CDR3 is made up of 15 amino acids.

The rearrangement joins TRBV4-1 to TRBJ2-1, with D unclear. Germline CDR1 MGHRA, CDR2 YSYEKL. CDR3 length: 17 residues. Trimming pared 3 bases from V and 0 bases from J, leaving 15 bases between. CDR3 residues: CASSQVPGQSSYNEQFF. The CDR3 nucleotides are TGCGCCAGCAGCCAGGTGCCTGGTCAGAGCTCCTACAATGAGCAGTTCTTC.

The rearrangement uses TRBV5-1 and TRBJ2-4; 7 bases are shared with TRBD1. This CDR3 region has 14 residues. Per the germline V gene, CDR1 is SGHRS and CDR2 is YFSETQ. Trimming at V came to 0 bases and at J to 3 bases, leaving 0 bases not matched to a gene. CDR3 sequence: CASSLGTGKNIQYF. The CDR3 DNA reads TGCGCCAGCAGCTTGGGGACAGGCAAAAACATTCAGTACTTC. Variable domain in full (rest from reference TRBV5-1 and TRBJ2-4): KAGVTQTPRYLIKTRGQQVTLSCSPISGHRSVSWYQQTPGQGLQFLFEYFSETQRNKGNFPGRFSGRQFSNSRSEMNVSTLELGDSALYLCASSLGTGKNIQYFGAGTRLSVL.

CDR3 bases: TGTGCCAGCAGCTCTAACTACAATGAGCAGTTCTTC. It codes for CASSSNYNEQFF. The genes are TRBV9 and TRBJ2-1, with D unresolved. V lost 4 bases and J 3 bases, leaving 5 bases between the germline ends. Per the germline V gene, CDR1 is SGDLS and CDR2 is YYNGEE. The CDR3 consists of 12 residues.

V is TRBV6-5 and J is TRBJ2-1; tentative D call: TRBD2 (7 bases). The V gene lost 7 bases and the J gene lost 0 bases, with 13 bases spanning the gap. This CDR3 contains 15 residues. CDR1 is MNHEY and CDR2 is SVGAGI in the germline V gene. The CDR3 protein is CASNGGRGSYNEQFF. CDR3 sequence (DNA): TGTGCCAGCAACGGGGGGCGGGGCTCCTACAATGAGCAGTTCTTC.

This clone has just one count. DNA of the CDR3: TGTGCCAGCAGGCCGACAGGGGGCTATGAGCAGTTCTTC. This sequence encodes CASRPTGGYEQFF. The V and J genes are TRBV28 and TRBJ2-1, with 10 bases identical to TRBD1. CDR1 and CDR2 (germline): MDHEN, SYDVKM. The CDR3 spans 13 residues. V lost 6 bases and J lost 8; bases outside the gene matches: 4.

This rearrangement joins TRBV10-1 to TRBJ1-5; D might be TRBD1 (6 bases). CDR1 and CDR2 from the germline V gene are WNHNN and SYGVQD (reference sequence). V was clipped by 6 bases and J by 0 bases, with 36 bases between them. This CDR3 region has 23 residues. The CDR3 nucleotides are TGCGCCAGCAGCGGGTCGGACACACGATACACTGCGTCCAACAGGGTTAGCAATCAGCCCCAGCATTTT. Its protein is CASSGSDTRYTASNRVSNQPQHF.

The rearrangement uses TRBV7-9 and TRBJ2-5; tentative D call: TRBD1 (6 bases). With 5 bases removed from V and 5 bases from J, the gap between germline ends came to 12 bases. The CDR3 extends over 13 amino acids. Germline-derived CDR1 and CDR2 are SEHNR and FQNEAQ (reference sequence). Here the CDR3 DNA reads TGTGCCAGCAGCCACGGGACATCTGAGACCCAGTACTTC. Its protein product is CASSHGTSETQYF.

This chain connects TRBV7-2 to TRBJ2-1; D may be TRBD2 (5 bases). The germline V gene encodes CDR1 SGHTA and CDR2 FQGNSA. The CDR3 loop spans 16 amino acids. V was shortened by 1 base and J by 2 bases, with 12 bases between the two germline ends. The CDR3 reads CASSLVREVPYNEQFF. The CDR3 nucleotides read TGTGCCAGCAGCTTAGTTCGGGAAGTACCCTACAATGAGCAGTTCTTC.

The genes are TRBV7-9 and TRBJ2-1; D could derive from TRBD1 or TRBD2 (5 bases each). Germline-derived CDR1 and CDR2 are SEHNR and FQNEAQ (reference sequence). V was cut by 4 bases and J by 11 bases, with 15 bases left in between. The CDR3 extends over 13 amino acids. CDR3 sequence reads: CASSWALGPQQFF. The CDR3, as DNA: TGTGCCAGCAGCTGGGCATTGGGACCTCAGCAGTTCTTC.

J is TRBJ2-7 and V is TRBV9, with 8 bases lining up with TRBD1. Trimming at V came to 0 bases and at J to 2 bases, leaving 7 bases not matched to a gene. Per germline, CDR1 SGDLS and CDR2 YYNGEE. The CDR3 spans 16 residues. The CDR3 here is CASSVGFTGGTYEQYF. The CDR3 region has the DNA TGTGCCAGCAGCGTAGGTTTCACAGGGGGGACCTACGAGCAGTACTTC.

V and J are TRBV5-8 and TRBJ1-5; D not resolved. The CDR3 is made up of 16 amino acids. V lost 2 bases and J 1 base, leaving 13 bases between the germline ends. The V gene's germline CDR1 is SGHTS and CDR2 YDEGEE. The CDR3 sequence is CASSLHRGGSNQPQHF. The CDR3 DNA is TGTGCCAGCAGCTTACACCGGGGTGGGAGCAATCAGCCCCAGCATTTT.

The chain joins TRBV7-8 to TRBJ2-4; 7 bases are a match to TRBD2. The CDR3 extends over 15 amino acids. V shed 1 base and J 8 bases; nucleotides not matched to a gene: 8. CDR1 is SGHVS, CDR2 FQNEAQ, per germline. CDR3 nucleotide sequence: TGTGCCAGCAGCTTAGAATCGTCAGGGAGGGACATTCAGTACTTC. Translated, it gives CASSLESSGRDIQYF. The whole variable domain, filled in from reference TRBV7-8 and TRBJ2-4, reads GAGVSQSPRYKVAKRGQDVALRCDPISGHVSLFWYQQALGQGPEFLTYFQNEAQLDKSGLPSDRFFAERPEGSVSTLKIQRTQQEDSAVYLCASSLESSGRDIQYFGAGTRLSVL.

This clone was found once. The chain uses TRBV7-9 and TRBJ1-4, with 7 bases lining up with TRBD1. This CDR3 is 15 amino acids long. The V gene's germline CDR1 is SEHNR and CDR2 FQNEAQ (reference sequence). V lost 0 bases and J lost 6; bases outside the gene matches: 4. The CDR3 coding sequence is TGTGCCAGCAGCTTAGCTAGCAGGGGGGATGAAAAACTGTTTTTT. Protein: CASSLASRGDEKLFF.

The gene calls are TRBV28 and TRBJ1-1; no clear D gene. CDR1 and CDR2 from the germline V gene are MDHEN and SYDVKM. With 5 bases removed from V and 0 bases from J, the gap between germline ends came to 4 bases. The CDR3 has 12 amino acids. The CDR3 bases are TGTGCCAGCAGTGAAATGAACACTGAAGCTTTCTTT. It translates to CASSEMNTEAFF.

The chain recombines TRBV10-3 with TRBJ2-7; 7 nucleotides agree with TRBD2. The CDR3 loop spans 13 amino acids. The ends lost 8 bases at V and 2 bases at J; junction bases unmatched: 6. Per germline, CDR1 ENHRY and CDR2 SYGVKD. In nucleotides, the CDR3 is TGTGCCATCGCTCTAGCGGAGGCCTACGAGCAGTACTTC. It codes for CAIALAEAYEQYF.

The rearrangement links TRBV9 to TRBJ2-1; 7 positions agree with TRBD2. Trimming took 0 bases from V and 3 from J; bases not matched to a gene: 3. The CDR3 contains 15 residues. Germline V gene sequence: CDR1 SGDLS, CDR2 YYNGEE. The CDR3 region has the DNA TGTGCCAGCAGCGTAGGCTCTAGCGGCTACAATGAGCAGTTCTTC. This sequence encodes CASSVGSSGYNEQFF.